This entry lists 18 T cell receptor beta chains sequenced from one sample in a study of CD8+ T cells in alopecia areata. Sorting of pooled cutaneous lymph node cells used CD4, CD8alpha, NKG2D, NKG2ACE and other markers. cDNA serving as the sequencing template came from extracted, reverse transcribed RNA. The repertoire was sequenced with immunoSEQ multiplex PCR; TCRdb's copy has only in-frame clones and lacks some. This repertoire holds about 270,000 clones, and none appear only once. The sequencing input was CD4+ T cells sorted from a lymph node. Receptors originate from a C3H/HeJ mouse with alopecia areata. The MHC haplotype of this mouse line is H2-k.

This clone has just a few counts. The germline and genes are mouse ones. The read falls 4 residues short of the CDR3 end, and the missing part is taken from the germline J gene. V and J are TRBV14 and TRBJ1-2; a weak D match, TRBD1 (5 bases). This CDR3 has 14 residues. V was cut by 2 bases and J by 0 bases, with 8 bases left in between. Per the germline V gene, CDR1 is SGHDT and CDR2 is FRDEAV. The CDR3 bases that were read are TGTGCCAGCAGTTTGGGACTAACAAACTCC. Protein product: CASSLGLTNS. In full, the CDR3 reads CASSLGLTNSDYTF. The whole variable domain, filled in from reference TRBV14 and TRBJ1-2, reads EAGVTQSPRYAVLQEGQAVSFWCDPISGHDTLYWYQQPRDQGPQLLVYFRDEAVIDNSQLPSDRFSAVRPKGTNSTLKIQSAKQGDTATYLCASSLGLTNSDYTFGSGTRLLVI.

Worth noting for this clone: The genes are named according to mouse. The observed sequence ends 4 residues before the CDR3 terminus, with the missing tail filled in from the germline J gene. This sample also contains other DNA sequences that code for the same CDR3. The chain links TRBV13-3 to TRBJ2-1; TRBD1 matches at 7 bases. V trimming: 2 bases; J trimming: 4 bases; junction bases outside the gene matches: 3. Per germline, CDR1 NNHDY and CDR2 SYVADS. CDR3 size: 14 residues. The CDR3 DNA, read in part, is TGTGCCAGCAGTGACAGGGGGAGGTATGCT. Protein: CASSDRGRYA. The whole CDR3 region reads CASSDRGRYAEQFF.

Details on this clone: Genes and germline come from the mouse. The CDR3 bases that were read are TGCACCTGCAGTGCAGATCATGACTGGGGGGTTCTCTCCTAT. Amino acid sequence: CTCSADHDWGVLSY. The whole CDR3 reads CTCSADHDWGVLSYEQYF. V gene TRBV1 combines with J gene TRBJ2-7; TRBD2 aligns across 10 bases. The read falls 4 residues short of the CDR3 end, and the missing part is taken from the germline J gene. V was clipped by 0 bases and J by 0 bases; unmatched bases: 8. The CDR3 is 18 residues long. From germline, CDR1 is NSQYPW and CDR2 LRSPGD (reference sequence).

This clone was seen only a few times. Gene names denote mouse genes. The read is 4 residues too short to cover the CDR3 end, so that end is filled in from the germline J gene. Distinct nucleotide sequences in the sample also encode this CDR3. This chain joins TRBV13-1 and TRBJ2-4, with D unresolved. Germline V CDR1 and CDR2: NSHNY, SYGAGN. CDR3 length: 13 amino acids. Here the CDR3 reads CASSDGQKNTLYF. The sequenced part of the CDR3 DNA is TGTGCCAGCAGTGATGGACAAAAAAAC.

There are many counts of this clone. These gene names are mouse names. The sequence runs out 4 residues before the end of the CDR3; the remainder is reconstructed from the germline J gene. The J gene is TRBJ2-2, the V gene TRBV14, with TRBD1 as a possible D gene (5 bases). V was cut by 5 bases and J by 6 bases, with 8 bases left in between. The length of the CDR3 is 12 residues. The germline V gene encodes CDR1 SGHDT and CDR2 FRDEAV. The chain's CDR3 is CASRAGPGQLYF. Partial CDR3 DNA: TGTGCCAGCAGAGCAGGGCCCGGG.

Note on this clone: Mouse names are used for the genes. The read halts 4 residues ahead of the CDR3 end, with the missing end drawn from the germline J gene. The sample holds other DNA sequences that translate to the same CDR3. The chain recombines TRBV5 with TRBJ2-5; TRBD1 matches 10 bases. The germline gives CDR1 LGHNA, CDR2 YNLKQL (reference sequence). The CDR3 loop spans 15 amino acids. The sequenced CDR3 bases are TGTGCCAGCAGCCCACGGGACAGGGGTGGAGAC. Translating gives CASSPRDRGGD. The entire CDR3 protein is CASSPRDRGGDTQYF.

A remark on this clone: Gene and germline names: mouse. The CDR3 end lies 4 residues beyond the end of the read and is filled in from the germline J gene. This sequence joins TRBV17 and TRBJ2-7, with a tentative D call TRBD1 (6 bases). The V end lost 0 bases, the J end lost 0 bases, and 12 bases lay between the germline ends. Per germline, CDR1 MNHDT and CDR2 YYDKIL. The CDR3 is 16 residues long. CDR3 DNA, as far as it was read: TGTGCTAGCAGTAGAGAACGCGGACAGAGCTCCTAT. This sequence encodes CASSRERGQSSY. The full CDR3 is CASSRERGQSSYEQYF.

On this clone itself: The gene names here belong to mouse. Read data end 4 residues before the CDR3 end; the end is taken from the germline J gene. This sample includes further DNA sequences coding for the same CDR3. The chain recombines TRBV1 with TRBJ1-1; 11 bases line up with TRBD1. V dropped 4 bases and J dropped 0; count of bases not matched to a gene: 1. This CDR3 has 15 amino acids. Germline values: CDR1 NSQYPW, CDR2 LRSPGD (reference sequence). The CDR3 reads CTCSGGQGANTEVFF. CDR3 DNA (partial): TGCACCTGCAGTGGGGGACAGGGGGCAAACACA.

This clone turned up a few times. Genes here carry mouse names. The sequenced fragment ends 3 residues before the CDR3 boundary, so the rest is inferred from the germline J gene. The chain combines TRBV13-2 with TRBJ1-6; D not resolved. TRBJ1-6 is an ORF for which the function is uncertain. Trimming shortened V by 2 bases and J by 3 bases, and 6 bases separated the two germline ends. In germline, CDR1 is NNHNN, CDR2 SYGAGS (reference sequence). This CDR3 comprises 14 residues. CDR3 DNA, as far as it was read: TGTGCCAGCGGTGACAACAACTATAATTCGCCC. This gives the protein CASGDNNYNSP. Given in full, the CDR3 is CASGDNNYNSPLYF.

In this sample, this clone turned up a few times. Gene names and germline match the mouse. With the read ending 4 residues before the CDR3 end, the germline J gene is used to fill in that end. The V call is TRBV29, the J call TRBJ2-4; TRBD1 aligns across 9 bases. The CDR3 loop spans 15 amino acids. Germline CDR1 reads MSHET; CDR2 reads SYDVDS. The CDR3 reads CASSLGTGKGNTLYF. Partial CDR3 DNA: TGTGCTAGCAGTTTAGGGACAGGGAAGGGAAAC.

This clone was seen a handful of times. Gene names denote mouse genes. Other DNA sequences from this sample encode an identical CDR3 as well. Partial CDR3 DNA: TGTGCCAGCAGCCCCGACTGGGGGGGCGCAGAA. As protein: CASSPDWGGAE. The whole CDR3 protein reads CASSPDWGGAETLYF. The chain has TRBV19 and TRBJ2-3; 12 nucleotides match TRBD2. The read ends 4 residues early relative to the CDR3; the germline J gene fills the gap. Germline CDR1 FNHDT, CDR2 SITEND (reference sequence). The CDR3 contains 15 residues. With 5 bases clipped from V and 3 bases from J, the junction kept 4 bases outside the gene matches.

In regard to this clone: Here the gene names and germline are mouse. CDR3 region: CASSEHGGRYAEQFF. The part of the CDR3 DNA that was read is TGTGCCAGCAGTGAACACGGGGGGCGCTATGCT. V usage is TRBV13-1 and J usage is TRBJ2-1; perhaps TRBD2 as D (7 bases). The read halts 4 residues ahead of the CDR3 end, with the missing end drawn from the germline J gene. There are 15 residues in the CDR3. Between the trimmed V and J ends, which lost 2 bases and 3 bases, there was a span of 12 bases. Germline CDR1 and CDR2: NSHNY and SYGAGN.

About this clone: These gene names are mouse names. The CDR3 extends 4 residues past the end of the read, so its final part is completed from the germline J gene. Other nucleotide sequences in the sample specify the same CDR3. The chain recombines TRBV17 with TRBJ2-1, with 9 bases fitting TRBD1. The CDR3 spans 14 residues. V was clipped by 3 bases and J by 3 bases; unmatched bases: 0. CDR1 is MNHDT and CDR2 is YYDKIL in the germline V gene. The CDR3 loop reads CASSRGQGYAEQFF. The CDR3 DNA, read in part, is TGTGCTAGCAGTAGGGGACAGGGCTATGCT.

Remarks on this clone: Genes and germline are mouse. The read ends 4 residues before the CDR3 terminus; that terminus is restored from the germline J gene. The genes are TRBV29 and TRBJ1-1, with D unclear. The CDR3 contains 12 residues. Germline CDR1 and CDR2: MSHET and SYDVDS. With 4 bases removed from V and 1 base from J, the gap between germline ends came to 4 bases. The CDR3: CASSSGNTEVFF. The CDR3 DNA, read in part, is TGTGCTAGCAGTTCAGGAAACACA.

For this clone: Gene names denote mouse genes. The read terminates 4 residues ahead of where the CDR3 ends, so the germline J gene completes it. This rearrangement joins TRBV4 to TRBJ1-2; 9 bases map to TRBD1. The CDR3 runs to 15 residues. Germline CDR1 is LGHDT and CDR2 is YNNKQL (reference sequence). The trim removed 4 bases at V and 2 bases at J, leaving 5 bases unmatched. The sequenced CDR3 bases are TGTGCCAGCAGCTCACAGGGGGCGCGGAACTCC. This codes for CASSSQGARNS. The full CDR3 protein reads CASSSQGARNSDYTF.

Comment on this clone: The gene names given are mouse names. The missing CDR3 end, 4 residues past where the read stops, is filled in from the germline J gene. The V gene is TRBV5, the J gene TRBJ2-1, with 10 bases that match TRBD2. Trimming at V came to 2 bases and at J to 1 base, leaving 2 bases not matched to a gene. The CDR3 sequence is 16 residues long. Per the germline V gene, CDR1 is LGHNA and CDR2 is YNLKQL (reference sequence). CDR3 DNA (partial): TGTGCCAGCAGCCAACAACTGGGGGGGAACTATGCT. Translation gives CASSQQLGGNYA. The full CDR3 reads CASSQQLGGNYAEQFF.

This clone appeared a few times. These gene names are mouse names. The CDR3 goes on 4 residues after the read ends, and that part is filled in from the germline J gene. The chain combines TRBV31 with TRBJ1-2, with TRBD1 matching 7 bases. The germline V gene has CDR1 GKSSPN and CDR2 SITVG. The CDR3 totals 11 residues. CDR3 DNA (partial): TGTGCCTGGAAGGGGGCGTCC. The encoded protein is CAWKGAS. The CDR3 in its entirety is CAWKGASDYTF.

There are a few counts of this clone. These gene names are mouse names. The read comes to an end 4 residues before the CDR3 does, leaving the germline J gene to fill in the end. The rearrangement joins TRBV5 to TRBJ2-1; TRBD1 agrees at 7 bases. The CDR3 loop spans 14 amino acids. The V segment lost 4 bases and the J segment 6 bases; nucleotides outside the gene matches: 6. Germline assignment: CDR1 LGHNA and CDR2 YNLKQL (reference sequence). The CDR3 loop is CASSPPQGVAEQFF. The sequenced CDR3 bases are TGTGCCAGCAGCCCCCCTCAGGGGGTTGCT.